This T cell receptor beta chain came from a study of neurological immune-mediated disorders. On the study more broadly: Relapsing-remitting disease was seen in most of the 34 multiple sclerosis patients, and secondary progressive disease was seen in 3. Study-level results: The absence of any CDR3 amino acid sequence shared by expanded clones across subjects suggests that repertoires were private in all groups.

The unsorted libraries were generated from a total of 2 million PBMCs, which had been stored in RNAlater at -80 C. MiXCR was run by TCRdb on the 5' RACE reads, yielding one entry per CDR3 protein. Of about 120,000 distinct CDR3 sequences listed, roughly 3.2% were seen once; the top ten hold roughly 1.3%. Germline V gene data show CDR1 as SGHRS and CDR2 as YFSETQ. V lost 2 bases, J lost 3 bases, and 9 bases lay in between. The CDR3 totals 13 residues. This clonotype occurred many times. What it binds is unknown. Sequencing input: PBMCs. V gene TRBV5-1 combines with J gene TRBJ2-7; weak D call: TRBD2 (5 bases). The TCR comes from a young woman with multiple sclerosis. CDR3 DNA sequence: TGCGCCAGCAGCTTAGGACTTGTCTACGAGCAGTACTTC. This codes for CASSLGLVYEQYF.